A single sample is the source of the 11 T cell receptor beta chains below, sequenced in a study of T cell responses to AZD1222 COVID-19 vaccine (dated by TCRdb to the early 2020s). Libraries came from the immunoSEQ multiplex PCR assay. This immuneACCESS table, as held by TCRdb, lists in-frame sequences with V and J called but not all clones. Of the missing ones, under half trace to an unresolved V gene in checked studies; the others have no known cause. Present in this sample are around 35,000 clones, around 86% of which were seen just once. Of the sample, 9.5% to 11% is held by the ten largest clones. The time point label corresponds to: about 28 days (+/-7) after the second vaccine dose. This sample comprised peripheral blood, obtained 28 days after the second AZD1222 dose. The origin of the receptors is an adult who received the AZD1222 COVID-19 vaccine.

This rearrangement joins TRBV25-1 to TRBJ2-3, with D tentatively TRBD1 or TRBD2 (5 bases each). V lost 4 bases, J lost 6 bases, and 14 bases lay in between. CDR3 length equals 14 residues. CDR1 and CDR2 from the germline V gene are MGHDK and SYGVNS. This CDR3 is CASSASGSRDTQYF. Written as DNA, the CDR3 is TGTGCCAGCAGTGCCTCAGGGAGCAGGGATACGCAGTATTTT. The full variable domain, with the rest looked up from reference TRBV25-1 and TRBJ2-3, is EADIYQTPRYLVIGTGKKITLECSQTMGHDKMYWYQQDPGMELHLIHYSYGVNSTEKGDLSSESTVSRIRTEHFPLTLESARPSHTSQYLCASSASGSRDTQYFGPGTRLTVL.

The V gene is TRBV10-2, the J gene TRBJ2-2; D gene ambiguous. V was clipped by 1 base and J by 6 bases, with 9 bases between them. The germline V gene encodes CDR1 WSHSY and CDR2 SAAADI. The CDR3 extends over 14 amino acids. The CDR3 sequence: CASSEFGGAGELFF. CDR3 sequence (DNA): TGCGCCAGCAGTGAGTTTGGCGGTGCCGGGGAGCTGTTTTTT.

This sequence joins TRBV7-9 and TRBJ2-2; 11 nucleotides line up with TRBD2. The CDR3 has 15 residues. In germline, CDR1 is SEHNR, CDR2 FQNEAQ (reference sequence). With V trimmed by 5 bases and J by 6 bases, 5 bases remained unmatched. The CDR3 nucleotides are TGTGCCAGCAGCCCTCTTAGCGGGGGGGCCGGGGAGCTGTTTTTT. Protein: CASSPLSGGAGELFF. Full variable domain (remainder filled in from reference TRBV7-9 and TRBJ2-2): DTGVSQNPRHKITKRGQNVTFRCDPISEHNRLYWYRQTLGQGPEFLTYFQNEAQLEKSRLLSDRFSAERPKGSFSTLEIQRTEQGDSAMYLCASSPLSGGAGELFFGEGSRLTVL.

This clone appeared a single time. This chain connects TRBV27 to TRBJ1-2, with TRBD1 as a possible D gene (6 bases). Trimming stripped 5 bases from V and 4 bases from J, with 17 bases between. Germline V lookup: CDR1 MNHEY, CDR2 SMNVEV (reference sequence). The CDR3 is 15 amino acids. Written as DNA, the CDR3 is TGTGCCAGCAGTCGCCCGGGGGGCGCGGGCTATGGCTACACCTTC. Its translation: CASSRPGGAGYGYTF.

This chain connects TRBV20-1 to TRBJ2-7, with a weak D call TRBD2 (5 bases). CDR1 and CDR2 (germline): DFQATT, SNEGSKA (reference sequence). This CDR3 is 15 amino acids long. Trimming shortened V by 3 bases and J by 2 bases, and 17 bases separated the two germline ends. The CDR3 coding sequence is TGCAGTGCTAGTAGAGACGGGGTTTTAGCCTACGAGCAGTACTTC. The encoded protein is CSASRDGVLAYEQYF.

The chain combines TRBV3-1 (or the pseudogene TRBV3-2) with TRBJ2-3; TRBD2 aligns across 9 bases. The germline gives CDR1 LGHDT, CDR2 YNNKEL (reference sequence). There are 15 residues in the CDR3. V was clipped by 3 bases and J by 0 bases; unmatched bases: 1. The CDR3 here is CASSQTSGSTDTQYF. CDR3 bases: TGTGCCAGCAGCCAGACTAGCGGAAGCACAGATACGCAGTATTTT.

V and J are TRBV2 and TRBJ1-2; D is undetermined. CDR3 length: 12 amino acids. V dropped 3 bases and J dropped 3 bases, with 5 bases sitting between them. Germline CDR1 and CDR2: SNHLY and FYNNEI. The CDR3 DNA is TGTGCCAGCAGTGACACGGACTATGGCTACACCTTC. It specifies CASSDTDYGYTF.

The V call is TRBV5-1, the J call TRBJ1-5, with D uncertain. With 0 bases removed from V and 0 bases from J, the gap between germline ends came to 13 bases. The CDR3 consists of 17 residues. The germline V gene encodes CDR1 SGHRS and CDR2 YFSETQ. The CDR3 nucleotides are TGCGCCAGCAGCTTGGTGGTAGGGCGGGATAGCAATCAGCCCCAGCATTTT. This sequence encodes CASSLVVGRDSNQPQHF.

This clone was detected only once. The genes are TRBV5-6 and TRBJ1-5; D gene ambiguous. V was shortened by 1 base and J by 0 bases, with 11 bases between the two germline ends. Per germline, CDR1 SGHDT and CDR2 YYEEEE. There are 16 residues in the CDR3. CDR3 in DNA: TGTGCCAGCAGCTTGTTTTCCGGAGTTAGCAATCAGCCCCAGCATTTT. Protein product: CASSLFSGVSNQPQHF.

V and J are TRBV28 and TRBJ2-7, with TRBD2 matching over 7 bases. This CDR3 has 15 residues. Germline CDR1 is MDHEN and CDR2 is SYDVKM. Trimming removed 3 bases from V and 0 bases from J; junction bases left unmatched: 5. The DNA of the CDR3 is TGTGCCAGCAGTTTGGCCGGGAGGAGCTCCTACGAGCAGTACTTC. Its protein is CASSLAGRSSYEQYF. Together with reference TRBV28 and TRBJ2-7, the CDR3 gives the full variable domain: DVKVTQSSRYLVKRTGEKVFLECVQDMDHENMFWYRQDPGLGLRLIYFSYDVKMKEKGDIPEGYSVSREKKERFSLILESASTNQTSMYLCASSLAGRSSYEQYFGPGTRLTVT.

The chain joins TRBV5-6 to TRBJ1-2; D gene unclear. Trimming pared 4 bases from V and 0 bases from J, leaving 10 bases between. The V gene's germline CDR1 is SGHDT and CDR2 YYEEEE. The CDR3 consists of 14 residues. The DNA for the CDR3 is TGTGCCAGCAGCCCACGATGGTCTAACTATGGCTACACCTTC. It translates to CASSPRWSNYGYTF.